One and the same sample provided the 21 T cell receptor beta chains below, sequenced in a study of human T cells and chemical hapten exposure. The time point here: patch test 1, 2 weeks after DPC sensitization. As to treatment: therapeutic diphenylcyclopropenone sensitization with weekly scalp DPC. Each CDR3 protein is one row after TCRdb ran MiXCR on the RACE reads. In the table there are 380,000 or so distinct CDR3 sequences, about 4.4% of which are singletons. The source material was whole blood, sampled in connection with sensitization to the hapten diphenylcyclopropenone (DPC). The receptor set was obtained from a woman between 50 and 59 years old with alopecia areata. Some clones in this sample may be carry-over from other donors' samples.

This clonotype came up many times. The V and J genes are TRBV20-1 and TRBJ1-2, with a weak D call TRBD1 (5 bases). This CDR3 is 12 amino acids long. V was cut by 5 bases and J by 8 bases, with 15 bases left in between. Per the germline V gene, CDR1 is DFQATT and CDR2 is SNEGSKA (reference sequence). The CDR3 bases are TGCAGTGCTCGGGACGGGGCGAGGGGCTACACCTTC. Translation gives CSARDGARGYTF.

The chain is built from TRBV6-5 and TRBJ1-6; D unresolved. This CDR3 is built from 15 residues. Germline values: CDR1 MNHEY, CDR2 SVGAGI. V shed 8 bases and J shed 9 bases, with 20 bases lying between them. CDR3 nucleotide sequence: TGTGCCAGCCGTCCGGGCCCAGAGACTTCTTCACCCCTCCACTTT. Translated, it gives CASRPGPETSSPLHF.

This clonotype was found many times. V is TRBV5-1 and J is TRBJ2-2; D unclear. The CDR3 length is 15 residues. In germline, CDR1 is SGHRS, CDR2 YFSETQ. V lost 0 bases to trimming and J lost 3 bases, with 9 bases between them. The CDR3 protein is CASSLGDSYTGELFF. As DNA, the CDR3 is TGCGCCAGCAGCTTGGGTGACTCATACACCGGGGAGCTGTTTTTT.

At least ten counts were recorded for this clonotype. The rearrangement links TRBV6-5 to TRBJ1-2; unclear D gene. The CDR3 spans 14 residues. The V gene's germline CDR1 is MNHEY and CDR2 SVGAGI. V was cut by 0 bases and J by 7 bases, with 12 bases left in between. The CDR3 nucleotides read TGTGCCAGCAGTTACTCGAGCCAGCGTGCTGGCTACACCTTC. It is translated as CASSYSSQRAGYTF.

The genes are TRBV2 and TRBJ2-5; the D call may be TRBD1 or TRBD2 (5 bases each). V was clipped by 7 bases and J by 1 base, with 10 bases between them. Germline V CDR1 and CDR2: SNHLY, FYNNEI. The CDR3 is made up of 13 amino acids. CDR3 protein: CASTLGVQETQYF. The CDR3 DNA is TGTGCCAGCACGTTGGGGGTCCAAGAGACCCAGTACTTC.

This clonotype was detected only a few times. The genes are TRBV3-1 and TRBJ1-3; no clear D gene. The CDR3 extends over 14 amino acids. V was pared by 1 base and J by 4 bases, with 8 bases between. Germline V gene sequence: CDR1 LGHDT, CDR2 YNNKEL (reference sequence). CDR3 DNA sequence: TGTGCCAGCAGCCAAGGTGGAAGGGGAAACACCATATATTTT. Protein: CASSQGGRGNTIYF.

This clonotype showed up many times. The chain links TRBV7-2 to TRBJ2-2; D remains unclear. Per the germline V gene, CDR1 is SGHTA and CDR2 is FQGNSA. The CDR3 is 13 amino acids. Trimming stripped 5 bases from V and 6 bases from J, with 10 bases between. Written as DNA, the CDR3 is TGTGCCAGCAGCCCACTTTACGCCGGGGAGCTGTTTTTT. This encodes CASSPLYAGELFF.

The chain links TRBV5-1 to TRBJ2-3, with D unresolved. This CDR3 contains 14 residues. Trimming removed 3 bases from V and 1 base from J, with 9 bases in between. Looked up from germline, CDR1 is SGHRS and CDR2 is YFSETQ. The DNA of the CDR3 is TGCGCCAGCAGCTACAGTTCGTGCACAGATACGCAGTATTTT. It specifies CASSYSSCTDTQYF.

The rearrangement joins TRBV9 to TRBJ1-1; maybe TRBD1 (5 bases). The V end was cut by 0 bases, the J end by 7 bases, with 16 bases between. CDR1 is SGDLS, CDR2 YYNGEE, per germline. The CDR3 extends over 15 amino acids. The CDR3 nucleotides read TGTGCCAGCAGCGTAGCTACGTCGGGGGAAGGTGAAGCTTTCTTT. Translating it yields CASSVATSGEGEAFF.

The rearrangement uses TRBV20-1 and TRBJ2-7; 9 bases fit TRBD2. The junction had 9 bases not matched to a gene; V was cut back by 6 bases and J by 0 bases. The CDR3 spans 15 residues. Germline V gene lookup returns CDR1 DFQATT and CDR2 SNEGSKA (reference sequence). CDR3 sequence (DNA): TGCAGTGCCGGGCTAGCGGGGAAGAGCTCCTACGAGCAGTACTTC. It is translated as CSAGLAGKSSYEQYF.

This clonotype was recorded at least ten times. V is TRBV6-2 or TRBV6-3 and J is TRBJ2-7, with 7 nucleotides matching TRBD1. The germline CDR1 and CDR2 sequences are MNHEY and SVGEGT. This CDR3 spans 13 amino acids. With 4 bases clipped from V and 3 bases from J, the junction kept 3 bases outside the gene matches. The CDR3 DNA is TGTGCCAGCAGTTGGACAGGACTCTACGAGCAGTACTTC. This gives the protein CASSWTGLYEQYF.

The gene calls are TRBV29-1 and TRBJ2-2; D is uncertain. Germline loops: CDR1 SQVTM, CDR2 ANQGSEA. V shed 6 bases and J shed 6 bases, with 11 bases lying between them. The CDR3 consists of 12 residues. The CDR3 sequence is CSVFGPSGELFF. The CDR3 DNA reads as TGCAGCGTCTTTGGGCCGTCCGGGGAGCTGTTTTTT.

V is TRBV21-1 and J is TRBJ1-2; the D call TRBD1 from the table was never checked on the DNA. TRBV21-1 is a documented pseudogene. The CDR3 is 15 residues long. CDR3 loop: CASTPGGGDPYGYTF. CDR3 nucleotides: TGTGCCAGCACACCCGGGGGGGGCGATCCCTATGGCTACACCTTC.

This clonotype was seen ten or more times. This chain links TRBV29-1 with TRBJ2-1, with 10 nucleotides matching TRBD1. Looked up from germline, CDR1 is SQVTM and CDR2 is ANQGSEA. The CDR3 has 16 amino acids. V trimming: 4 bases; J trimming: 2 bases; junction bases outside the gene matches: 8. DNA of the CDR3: TGCAGCGTTGGAGGTTTCGGGACAGGGGCCTACAATGAGCAGTTCTTC. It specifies CSVGGFGTGAYNEQFF.

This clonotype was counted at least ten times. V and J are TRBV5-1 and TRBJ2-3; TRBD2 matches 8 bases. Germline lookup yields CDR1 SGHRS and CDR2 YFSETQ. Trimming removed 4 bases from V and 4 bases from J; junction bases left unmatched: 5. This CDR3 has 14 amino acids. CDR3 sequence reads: CASSPGGQADTQYF. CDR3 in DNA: TGCGCCAGCAGCCCGGGGGGGCAGGCAGATACGCAGTATTTT. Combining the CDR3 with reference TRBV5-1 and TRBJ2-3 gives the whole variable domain KAGVTQTPRYLIKTRGQQVTLSCSPISGHRSVSWYQQTPGQGLQFLFEYFSETQRNKGNFPGRFSGRQFSNSRSEMNVSTLELGDSALYLCASSPGGQADTQYFGPGTRLTVL.

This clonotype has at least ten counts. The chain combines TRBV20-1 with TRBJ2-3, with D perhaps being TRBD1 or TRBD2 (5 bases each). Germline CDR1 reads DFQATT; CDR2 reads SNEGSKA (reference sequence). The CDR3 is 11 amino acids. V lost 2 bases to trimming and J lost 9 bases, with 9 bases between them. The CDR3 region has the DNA TGCAGTGCTAGAACCGAGGGGACGCAGTATTTT. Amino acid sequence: CSARTEGTQYF.

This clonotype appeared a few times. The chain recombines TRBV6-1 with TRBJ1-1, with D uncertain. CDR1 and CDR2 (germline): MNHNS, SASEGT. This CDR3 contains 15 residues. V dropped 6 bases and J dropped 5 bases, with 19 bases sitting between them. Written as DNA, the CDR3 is TGTGCCAGCAGGGGCTTTGGCGGGGAGAGGACTGAAGCTTTCTTT. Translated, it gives CASRGFGGERTEAFF.

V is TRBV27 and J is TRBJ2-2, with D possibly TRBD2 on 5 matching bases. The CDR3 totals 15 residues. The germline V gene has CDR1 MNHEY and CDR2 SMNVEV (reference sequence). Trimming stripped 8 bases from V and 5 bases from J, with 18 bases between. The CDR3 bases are TGTGCCAGCCCTACTACCAGCGGTGGGACCGGGGAGCTGTTTTTT. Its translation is CASPTTSGGTGELFF.

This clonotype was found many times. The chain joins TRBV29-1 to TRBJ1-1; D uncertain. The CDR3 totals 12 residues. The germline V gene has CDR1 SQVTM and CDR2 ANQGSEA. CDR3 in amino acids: CRADGPRTEAFF. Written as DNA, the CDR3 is TGCAGGGCAGACGGTCCGCGCACTGAAGCTTTCTTT.

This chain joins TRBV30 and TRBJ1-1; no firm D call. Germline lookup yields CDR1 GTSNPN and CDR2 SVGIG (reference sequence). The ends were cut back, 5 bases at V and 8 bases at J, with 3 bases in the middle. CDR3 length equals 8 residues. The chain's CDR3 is CAWDEAFF. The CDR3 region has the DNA TGTGCCTGGGACGAAGCTTTCTTT.

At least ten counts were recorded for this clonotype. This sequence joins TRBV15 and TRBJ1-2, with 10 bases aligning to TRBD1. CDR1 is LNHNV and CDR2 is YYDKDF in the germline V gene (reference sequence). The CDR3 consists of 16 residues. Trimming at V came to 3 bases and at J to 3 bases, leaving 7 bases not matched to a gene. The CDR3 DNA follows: TGTGCCACCAGCAGCGGGACAGGGGATTGGGACTATGGCTACACCTTC. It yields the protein CATSSGTGDWDYGYTF.